This T cell receptor beta chain was captured by sequencing in a study of CD4+ T cells in melanoma. Clones were sequenced by immunoSEQ multiplex PCR, and TCRdb holds only the in-frame ones, with some missing. The table lists around 130,000 clones, over 90% of them singletons. The ends were cut back, 5 bases at V and 6 bases at J, with 20 bases in the middle. The CDR3 contains 15 residues. Germline assignment: CDR1 SGHDN and CDR2 FVKESK. Findings and limits, study-wide: Neoantigen-specific CD4+ T cells in melanoma reportedly had diverse differentiation states.

Turning to this clone: Antigen specificity is unknown.

The source is a human donor with melanoma. This chain uses TRBV14 with TRBJ2-7, with D maybe TRBD2 (5 bases). The CDR3 DNA reads TGTGCCAGCAGCTCCCGAGCCCCGGGAACCGCCGAGCAGTACTTC. This translates into CASSSRAPGTAEQYF.